These T cell receptor beta chains were read from a single sample in a study of cytomegalovirus exposure and HLA in healthy donors. The table came from immunoSEQ multiplex PCR; TCRdb's copy has only in-frame clones and leaves some out. The sample lists over 130,000 clones; 80% were seen once. Sequencing was performed on PBMCs. The origin of the receptors is a man aged 45 to 65 in good health and CMV-seronegative. The CDR3 runs from the conserved cysteine through the conserved F or W. The D gene is left open where the match is weak. A clone size is listed for some rows: how often the clone was seen (once, few, many), or a class if it is expanded.

J	V	size	D	CDR3	DNA
TRBJ2-1	TRBV2	once	TRBD2	CASSASGRRGNEQFF	TGTGCCAGCAGCGCGAGCGGGAGGAGGGGCAATGAGCAGTTCTTC
TRBJ2-3	TRBV6-5	NA	NA	CASSYVGGGSDTQYF	TGTGCCAGCAGTTACGTCGGGGGTGGTTCCGATACGCAGTATTTT
TRBJ1-1	TRBV7-9	few	NA	CASSPGPNTEAFF	TGTGCCAGCAGCCCCGGTCCGAACACTGAAGCTTTCTTT
TRBJ2-5	TRBV6-1	NA	NA	CASTALGQRGTQYF	TGTGCCAGCACGGCGCTAGGACAGCGTGGGACCCAGTACTTC
TRBJ2-7	TRBV9	few	TRBD1	CASSVGIQGSGTYEQYF	TGTGCCAGCAGCGTTGGTATACAGGGGTCTGGGACCTACGAGCAGTACTTC
TRBJ2-5	TRBV6-6	NA	TRBD1	CASSLGQGKETQYF	TGTGCCAGCAGCCTGGGACAGGGGAAAGAGACCCAGTACTTC
TRBJ1-1	TRBV9	NA	NA	CASSASLEGTEAFF	TGTGCCAGCAGCGCTTCTTTGGAGGGCACTGAAGCTTTCTTT
TRBJ2-6	TRBV5-4	NA	NA	CASSSEASGANVLTF	TGTGCCAGCAGTTCGGAGGCGTCTGGGGCCAACGTCCTGACTTTC
TRBJ1-2	TRBV29-1	NA	TRBD1	CSVEFRVGDSFNYGYTF	TGCAGCGTTGAATTTCGCGTAGGGGACAGCTTTAACTATGGCTACACCTTC
TRBJ1-2	TRBV19	NA	NA	CASFQDAGSYGYTF	TGTGCCAGCTTCCAGGACGCGGGCAGCTATGGCTACACCTTC
TRBJ1-1	TRBV9	NA	NA	CASSRLNAAEAFF	TGTGCCAGCAGCAGACTTAATGCTGCTGAAGCTTTCTTT
TRBJ1-2	TRBV27	NA	TRBD1	CASRPGGTGTYGYTF	TGTGCCAGCAGGCCAGGCGGGACAGGGACCTATGGCTACACCTTC
TRBJ2-7	TRBV10-3	NA	TRBD1	CAISEWGQGSEQYF	TGTGCCATCAGTGAATGGGGACAGGGGTCCGAGCAGTACTTC
TRBJ1-2	TRBV2	NA	NA	CASSRPDSNYGYTF	TGTGCCAGCAGTCGTCCGGACAGTAACTATGGCTACACCTTC
TRBJ2-5	TRBV16	NA	TRBD2	CASSQAGGETQYF	TGTGCCAGCAGCCAAGCGGGAGGGGAGACCCAGTACTTC
TRBJ1-2	TRBV6-1	NA	NA	CASRWYGGYTF	TGTGCCAGCAGGTGGTACGGGGGCTACACCTTC
TRBJ1-3	TRBV6-5	NA	TRBD1	CASSSHRGDTIYF	TGTGCCAGCAGTTCACACAGGGGAGACACCATATATTTT
TRBJ2-1	TRBV19	NA	NA	CASRETGSTYNEQFF	TGTGCCAGTAGAGAAACAGGGAGTACTTACAATGAGCAGTTCTTC
TRBJ1-2	TRBV9	NA	NA	CASRDSDGYTF	TGTGCCAGCAGGGACAGCGATGGCTACACCTTC
TRBJ2-3	TRBV20-1	NA	NA	CSRRGTDTQYF	TGCAGTCGGAGGGGCACAGATACGCAGTATTTT
TRBJ2-3	TRBV27	NA	NA	CASSPLTGRANTQYF	TGTGCCAGCAGTCCACTAACAGGGCGGGCAAATACGCAGTATTTT
TRBJ2-7	TRBV2	NA	TRBD2	CASSQREASYEQYF	TGTGCCAGCAGCCAGCGGGAGGCTTCTTACGAGCAGTACTTC
TRBJ1-2	TRBV28	NA	TRBD1	CASSFPNDRANYGYTF	TGTGCCAGCAGTTTCCCAAACGACAGGGCTAACTATGGCTACACCTTC